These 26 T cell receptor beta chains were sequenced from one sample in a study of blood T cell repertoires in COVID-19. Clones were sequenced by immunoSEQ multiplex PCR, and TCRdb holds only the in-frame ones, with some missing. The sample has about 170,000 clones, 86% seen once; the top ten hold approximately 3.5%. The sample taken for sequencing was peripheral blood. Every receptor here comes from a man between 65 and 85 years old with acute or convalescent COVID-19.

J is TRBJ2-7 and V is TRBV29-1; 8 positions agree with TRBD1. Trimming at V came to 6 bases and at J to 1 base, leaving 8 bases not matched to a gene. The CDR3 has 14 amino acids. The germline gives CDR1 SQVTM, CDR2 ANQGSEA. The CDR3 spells CSVSPGQVSYEQYF. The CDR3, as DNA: TGCAGCGTGTCCCCGGGACAGGTGTCCTACGAGCAGTACTTC.

The CDR3 reads CASKRGRGSEAFF. CDR3 coding DNA: TGTGCCAGTAAGCGGGGGCGCGGGTCTGAAGCTTTCTTT. The genes are TRBV19 and TRBJ1-1, with a possible D match to TRBD1 (6 bases). CDR3 length: 13 amino acids. Looked up from germline, CDR1 is LNHDA and CDR2 is SQIVND (reference sequence). The germline V and J ends were trimmed by 7 bases and 6 bases, with 15 bases remaining between them. Using reference TRBV19 and TRBJ1-1 for the parts outside the CDR3, the full variable domain is DGGITQSPKYLFRKEGQNVTLSCEQNLNHDAMYWYRQDPGQGLRLIYYSQIVNDFQKGDIAEGYSVSREKKESFPLTVTSAQKNPTAFYLCASKRGRGSEAFFGQGTRLTVV.

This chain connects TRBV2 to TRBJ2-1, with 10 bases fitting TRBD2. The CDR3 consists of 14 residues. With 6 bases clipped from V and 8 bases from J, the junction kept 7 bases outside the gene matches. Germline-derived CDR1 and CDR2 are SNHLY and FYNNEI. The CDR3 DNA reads TGTGCCAGCAGGAGGGAGCGGGGGGGCCATGAGCAGTTCTTC. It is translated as CASRRERGGHEQFF.

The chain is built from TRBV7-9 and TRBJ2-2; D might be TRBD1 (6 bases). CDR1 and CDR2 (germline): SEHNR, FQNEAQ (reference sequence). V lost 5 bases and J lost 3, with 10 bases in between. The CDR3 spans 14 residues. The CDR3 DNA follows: TGTGCCAGCAGCCAATACAGGGACACCGGGGAGCTGTTTTTT. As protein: CASSQYRDTGELFF.

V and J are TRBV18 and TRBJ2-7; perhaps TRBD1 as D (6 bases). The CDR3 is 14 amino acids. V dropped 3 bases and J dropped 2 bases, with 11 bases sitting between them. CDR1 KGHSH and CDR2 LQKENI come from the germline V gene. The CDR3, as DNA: TGTGCCAGCTCACCGACTGGACAGCCCTACGAGCAGTACTTC. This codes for CASSPTGQPYEQYF.

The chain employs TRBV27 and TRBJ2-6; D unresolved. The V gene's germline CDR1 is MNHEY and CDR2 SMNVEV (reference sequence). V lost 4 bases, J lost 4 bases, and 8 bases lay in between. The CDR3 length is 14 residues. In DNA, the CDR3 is TGTGCCAGCAGTTCCCCTCGGGGGGCCAACGTCCTGACTTTC. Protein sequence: CASSSPRGANVLTF.

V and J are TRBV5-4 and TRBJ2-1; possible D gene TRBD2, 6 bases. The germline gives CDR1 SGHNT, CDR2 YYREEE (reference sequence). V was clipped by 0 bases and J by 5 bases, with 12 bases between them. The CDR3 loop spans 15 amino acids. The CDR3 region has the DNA TGTGCCAGCAGCTTGGCCAGGGCGGGGAACAATGAGCAGTTCTTC. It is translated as CASSLARAGNNEQFF.

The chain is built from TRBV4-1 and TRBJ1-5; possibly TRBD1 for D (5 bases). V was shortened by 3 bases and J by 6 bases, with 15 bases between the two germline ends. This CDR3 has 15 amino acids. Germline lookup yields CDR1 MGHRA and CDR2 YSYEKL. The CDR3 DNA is TGCGCCAGCAGCCATGAAGACCGGAGGGGTCAGCCCCAGCATTTT. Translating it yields CASSHEDRRGQPQHF.

The CDR3 region has the DNA TGTGCCAGCAGCTTAGAGGTCGGGGGGCGCGGGGAGACCCAGTACTTC. This gives the protein CASSLEVGGRGETQYF. The chain links TRBV7-8 to TRBJ2-5, with D possibly matching TRBD2 (7 bases). The CDR3 contains 16 residues. V shed 1 base and J shed 5 bases, with 17 bases lying between them. CDR1 is SGHVS and CDR2 is FQNEAQ in the germline V gene.

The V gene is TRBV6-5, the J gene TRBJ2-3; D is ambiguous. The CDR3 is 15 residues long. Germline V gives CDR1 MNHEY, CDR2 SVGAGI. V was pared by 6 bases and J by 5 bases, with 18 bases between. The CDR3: CASSLPRLERDTQYF. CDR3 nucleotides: TGTGCCAGCAGCCTACCTCGTCTAGAGAGAGATACGCAGTATTTT.

CDR3 DNA sequence: TGTGCCAGAAGCGACATCGCGCTGGGTGCAACTAATGAAAAACTGTTTTTT. It yields the protein CARSDIALGATNEKLFF. V gene TRBV5-3 combines with J gene TRBJ1-4, with D hard to call. TRBV5-3 is designated an ORF whose function remains uncertain. This CDR3 contains 17 residues. Deletions cut 4 bases from V and 0 bases from J, with 16 bases between.

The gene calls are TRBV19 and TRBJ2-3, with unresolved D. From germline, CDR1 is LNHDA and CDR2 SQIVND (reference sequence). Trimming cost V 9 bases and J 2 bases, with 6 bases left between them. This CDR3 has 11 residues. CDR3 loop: CASTYTDTQYF. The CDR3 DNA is TGTGCCAGCACATACACAGATACGCAGTATTTT.

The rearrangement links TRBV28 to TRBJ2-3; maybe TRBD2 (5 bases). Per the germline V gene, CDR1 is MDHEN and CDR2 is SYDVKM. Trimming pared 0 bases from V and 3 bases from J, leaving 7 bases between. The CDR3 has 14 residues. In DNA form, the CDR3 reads TGTGCCAGCAGTTTATGGGACTCTACAGATACGCAGTATTTT. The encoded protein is CASSLWDSTDTQYF.

The DNA for the CDR3 is TGTGCCAGCAGCCCAGGGGGATTTGGCTACACCTTC. Translating gives CASSPGGFGYTF. The chain links TRBV3-1 (or the pseudogene TRBV3-2) to TRBJ1-2, with TRBD1 matching over 7 bases. The CDR3 consists of 12 residues. CDR1 is LGHDT and CDR2 is YNNKEL in the germline V gene (reference sequence). The junction had 3 bases not matched to a gene; V was cut back by 4 bases and J by 7 bases.

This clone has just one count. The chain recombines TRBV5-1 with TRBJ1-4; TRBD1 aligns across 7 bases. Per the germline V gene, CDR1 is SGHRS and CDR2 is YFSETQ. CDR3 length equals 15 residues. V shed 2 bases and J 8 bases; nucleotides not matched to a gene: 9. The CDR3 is CASSFGGGEVEKLFF. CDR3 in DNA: TGCGCCAGCAGCTTCGGAGGGGGCGAGGTAGAAAAACTGTTTTTT.

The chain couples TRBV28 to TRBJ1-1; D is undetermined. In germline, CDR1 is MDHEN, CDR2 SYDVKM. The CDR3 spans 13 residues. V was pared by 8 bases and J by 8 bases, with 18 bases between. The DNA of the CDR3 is TGTGCCAGCTTTGGAGGGATCCGGAAAGAAGCTTTCTTT. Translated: CASFGGIRKEAFF.

CDR3 protein: CASRTEDEQYF. In nucleotides, the CDR3 is TGTGCCAGCAGGACGGAGGACGAGCAGTACTTC. V usage is TRBV28 and J usage is TRBJ2-7; maybe TRBD2 (5 bases). This CDR3 has 11 residues. Germline V CDR1 and CDR2: MDHEN, SYDVKM. V was clipped by 6 bases and J by 5 bases, with 8 bases between them.

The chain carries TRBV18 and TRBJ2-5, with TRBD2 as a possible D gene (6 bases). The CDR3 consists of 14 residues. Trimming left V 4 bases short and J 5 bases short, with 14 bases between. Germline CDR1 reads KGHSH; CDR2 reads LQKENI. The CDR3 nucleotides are TGTGCCAGCTCACGATCCGGGGCGGGGGAGACCCAGTACTTC. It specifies CASSRSGAGETQYF.

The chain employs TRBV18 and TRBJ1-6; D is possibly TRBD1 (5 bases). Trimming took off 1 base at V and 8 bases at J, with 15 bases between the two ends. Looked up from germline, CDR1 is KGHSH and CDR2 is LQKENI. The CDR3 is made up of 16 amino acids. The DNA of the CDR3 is TGTGCCAGCTCACCACGCGTTTTGGACACCGATTCACCCCTCCACTTT. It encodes CASSPRVLDTDSPLHF.

The chain's CDR3 is CASTPPKISGGQPQHF. For the CDR3, the DNA is TGTGCCAGTACCCCCCCAAAGATCAGTGGAGGTCAGCCCCAGCATTTT. The chain links TRBV19 to TRBJ1-5; no clear D. Germline V gene sequence: CDR1 LNHDA, CDR2 SQIVND (reference sequence). Between the trimmed V and J ends, which lost 7 bases and 6 bases, there was a span of 22 bases. The CDR3 sequence is 16 residues long.

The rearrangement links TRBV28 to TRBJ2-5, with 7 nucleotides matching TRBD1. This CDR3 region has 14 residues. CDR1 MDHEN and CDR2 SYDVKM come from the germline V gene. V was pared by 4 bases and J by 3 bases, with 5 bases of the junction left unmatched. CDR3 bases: TGTGCCAGCAGTTCCGGGACAGTAGAAGAGACCCAGTACTTC. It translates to CASSSGTVEETQYF.

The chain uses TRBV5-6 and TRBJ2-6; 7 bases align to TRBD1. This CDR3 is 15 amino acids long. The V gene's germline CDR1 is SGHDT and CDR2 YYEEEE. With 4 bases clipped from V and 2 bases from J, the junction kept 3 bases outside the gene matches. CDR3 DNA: TGTGCCAGCAGCACAGGGGCGACTGGGGCCAACGTCCTGACTTTC. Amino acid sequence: CASSTGATGANVLTF.

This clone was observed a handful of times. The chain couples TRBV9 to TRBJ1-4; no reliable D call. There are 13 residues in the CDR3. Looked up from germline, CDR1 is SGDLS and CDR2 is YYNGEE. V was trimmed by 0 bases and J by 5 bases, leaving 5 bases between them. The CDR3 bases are TGTGCCAGCAGCGTAGGTCAAAATGAAAAACTGTTTTTT. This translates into CASSVGQNEKLFF.

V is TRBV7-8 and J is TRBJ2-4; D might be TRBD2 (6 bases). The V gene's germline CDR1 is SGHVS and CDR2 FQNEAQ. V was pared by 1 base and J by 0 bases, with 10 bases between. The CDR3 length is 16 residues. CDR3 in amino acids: CASSLGVAVAKNIQYF. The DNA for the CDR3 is TGTGCCAGCAGCTTAGGAGTAGCGGTAGCCAAAAACATTCAGTACTTC.

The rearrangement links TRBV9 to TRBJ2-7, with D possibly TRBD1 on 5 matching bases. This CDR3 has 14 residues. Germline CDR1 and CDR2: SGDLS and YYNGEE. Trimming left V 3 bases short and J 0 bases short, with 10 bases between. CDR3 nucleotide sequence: TGTGCCAGCAGCGCAGGGATAAACTCCTACGAGCAGTACTTC. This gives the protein CASSAGINSYEQYF.

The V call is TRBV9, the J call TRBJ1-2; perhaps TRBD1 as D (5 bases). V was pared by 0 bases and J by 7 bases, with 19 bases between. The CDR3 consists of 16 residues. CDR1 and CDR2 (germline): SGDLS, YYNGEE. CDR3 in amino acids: CASSVDQGGRSGGYTF. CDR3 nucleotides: TGTGCCAGCAGCGTAGATCAGGGAGGCCGATCGGGTGGCTACACCTTC.